This paragraph reports one T cell receptor (beta chain). The data are from a study of preoperative IRX-2 immunotherapy in early breast cancer. The treatment denotes: preoperative locoregional IRX-2 cytokine immunotherapy. Patients received preoperative, locoregional IRX-2 cytokine immunotherapy in a phase Ib study. The protocol was immunoSEQ multiplex PCR, while the TCRdb copy is restricted to in-frame clones and leaves out a portion. The top ten clones hold around 1.7% of a sample with about 67,000 clones, approximately 94% of them seen once. This CDR3 has 14 amino acids. V was cut by 3 bases and J by 4 bases, with 10 bases left in between. Germline values: CDR1 ENHRY, CDR2 SYGVKD.

This chain uses TRBV10-3 with TRBJ1-5; no clear D gene. This specimen was acquired from a patient treated with IRX-2 immunotherapy. The sequence was obtained from a human donor with breast cancer. CDR3 loop: CAISDGRRNQPQHF. In DNA form, the CDR3 reads TGTGCCATCAGTGATGGCAGGAGGAATCAGCCCCAGCATTTT.